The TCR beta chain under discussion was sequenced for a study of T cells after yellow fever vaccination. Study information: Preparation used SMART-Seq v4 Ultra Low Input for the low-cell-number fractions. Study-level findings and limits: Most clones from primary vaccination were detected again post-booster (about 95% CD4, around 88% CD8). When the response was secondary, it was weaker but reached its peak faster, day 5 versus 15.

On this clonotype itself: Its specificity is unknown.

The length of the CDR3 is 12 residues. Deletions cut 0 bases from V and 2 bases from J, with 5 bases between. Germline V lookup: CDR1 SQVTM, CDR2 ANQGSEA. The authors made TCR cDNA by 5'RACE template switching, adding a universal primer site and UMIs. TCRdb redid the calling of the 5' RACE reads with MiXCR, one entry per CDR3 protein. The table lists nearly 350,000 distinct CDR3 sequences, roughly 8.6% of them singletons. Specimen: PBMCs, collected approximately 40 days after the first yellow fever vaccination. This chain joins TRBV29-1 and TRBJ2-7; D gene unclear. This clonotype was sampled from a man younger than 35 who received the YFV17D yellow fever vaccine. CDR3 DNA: TGCAGCGTTGAAGACCAGACCTACGAGCAGTACTTC. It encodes CSVEDQTYEQYF.